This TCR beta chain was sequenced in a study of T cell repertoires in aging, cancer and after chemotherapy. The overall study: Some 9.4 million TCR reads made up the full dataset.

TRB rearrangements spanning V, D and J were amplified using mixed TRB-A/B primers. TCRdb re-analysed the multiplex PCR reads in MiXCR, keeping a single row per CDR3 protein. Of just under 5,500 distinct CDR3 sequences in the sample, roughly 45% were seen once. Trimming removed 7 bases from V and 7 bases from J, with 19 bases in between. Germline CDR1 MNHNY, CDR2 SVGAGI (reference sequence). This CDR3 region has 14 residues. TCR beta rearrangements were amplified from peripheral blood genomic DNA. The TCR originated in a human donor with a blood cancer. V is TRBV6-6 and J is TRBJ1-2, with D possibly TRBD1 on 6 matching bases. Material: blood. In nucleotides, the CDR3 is TGTGCCAGCAAGGTCGCGGGGGGGGCACGTGGCTACACCTTC. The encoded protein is CASKVAGGARGYTF.